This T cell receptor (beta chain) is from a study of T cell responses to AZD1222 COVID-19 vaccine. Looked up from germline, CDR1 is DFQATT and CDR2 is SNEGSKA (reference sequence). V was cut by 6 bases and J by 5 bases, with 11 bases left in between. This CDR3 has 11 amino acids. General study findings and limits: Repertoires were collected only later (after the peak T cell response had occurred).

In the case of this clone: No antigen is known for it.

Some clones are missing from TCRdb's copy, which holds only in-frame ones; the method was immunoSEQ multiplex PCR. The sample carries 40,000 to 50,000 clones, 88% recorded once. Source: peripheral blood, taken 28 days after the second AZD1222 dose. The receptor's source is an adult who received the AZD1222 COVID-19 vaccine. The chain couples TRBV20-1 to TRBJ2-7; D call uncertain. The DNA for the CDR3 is TGCAGTGCCATGGCCCTGGACGAGCAGTACTTC. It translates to CSAMALDEQYF.